The 21 T cell receptor beta chains listed next were all sequenced from one sample in a study of technical replicates of blood from several donors. Using immunoSEQ multiplex PCR, the repertoire was profiled, and TCRdb retains in-frame clones only, with some absent. The sample carries 60,000 to 80,000 clones, about nine tenths recorded once. The sample consisted of PBMCs. These receptors all stem from a human donor in good health. Some clones in this sample may be carry-over from other donors' samples.

The chain recombines TRBV29-1 with TRBJ2-3; D is unclear. V gave up 6 bases and J gave up 0 bases, with 7 bases separating them. This CDR3 is 12 amino acids long. Looked up from germline, CDR1 is SQVTM and CDR2 is ANQGSEA. CDR3 DNA: TGCAGCGTGAAGACTAGCACAGATACGCAGTATTTT. This codes for CSVKTSTDTQYF.

The chain couples TRBV5-4 to TRBJ1-2, with D perhaps TRBD1 (6 bases). Germline CDR1 reads SGHNT; CDR2 reads YYREEE (reference sequence). The CDR3 is made up of 13 amino acids. V shed 2 bases and J shed 7 bases, with 12 bases lying between them. CDR3 nucleotide sequence: TGTGCCAGCAGCTTACAACAGGGCGGTGGCTACACCTTC. Residues: CASSLQQGGGYTF.

The chain employs TRBV2 and TRBJ1-5; tentatively, D is TRBD1 (6 bases). Germline loops: CDR1 SNHLY, CDR2 FYNNEI. CDR3 length equals 14 residues. V gave up 7 bases and J gave up 1 base, with 11 bases separating them. The CDR3 DNA reads TGTGCCAGCAAGGGGACAAAAAGCAATCAGCCCCAGCATTTT. This codes for CASKGTKSNQPQHF.

This clone showed up just once. V usage is TRBV7-2 and J usage is TRBJ2-1, with 8 bases aligning to TRBD1. The V and J ends lost 7 bases and 9 bases, in that order; junction bases with no gene match: 14. CDR1 and CDR2 (germline): SGHTA, FQGNSA. The CDR3 has 15 residues. The CDR3 protein is CASIPRDRSVGEQFF. As DNA, the CDR3 is TGTGCCAGCATACCCCGGGACAGGTCCGTTGGTGAGCAGTTCTTC.

V usage is TRBV5-1 and J usage is TRBJ2-7; 8 positions match TRBD2. Germline lookup yields CDR1 SGHRS and CDR2 YFSETQ. The CDR3 consists of 15 residues. V was clipped by 4 bases and J by 5 bases; unmatched bases: 11. This CDR3 is CASSATGTRSNEQYF. The CDR3 coding sequence is TGCGCCAGCAGCGCAACCGGGACTAGAAGTAACGAGCAGTACTTC.

The chain couples TRBV19 to TRBJ1-1, with TRBD1 matching 11 bases. J lost 0 bases, V lost 0 bases, and 6 bases had no gene match. This CDR3 is built from 18 residues. CDR1 and CDR2 from the germline V gene are LNHDA and SQIVND (reference sequence). CDR3 DNA sequence: TGTGCCAGTAGTATAGATCGGGACAGGGGGACTATGAACACTGAAGCTTTCTTT. Encoded protein: CASSIDRDRGTMNTEAFF. The whole variable domain, remainder taken from reference TRBV19 and TRBJ1-1, is DGGITQSPKYLFRKEGQNVTLSCEQNLNHDAMYWYRQDPGQGLRLIYYSQIVNDFQKGDIAEGYSVSREKKESFPLTVTSAQKNPTAFYLCASSIDRDRGTMNTEAFFGQGTRLTVV.

The V call is TRBV4-3, the J call TRBJ2-7; the match to TRBD2 covers 7 bases. Germline lookup yields CDR1 LGHNA and CDR2 YSLEER. The CDR3 runs 15 residues. V trimming: 0 bases; J trimming: 0 bases; junction bases outside the gene matches: 2. The CDR3 loop is CASSQDGGSSYEQYF. CDR3 coding DNA: TGCGCCAGCAGCCAAGATGGCGGGAGCTCCTACGAGCAGTACTTC.

The rearrangement joins TRBV6-5 to TRBJ1-2, with no clear D. V lost 4 bases and J lost 4, with 13 bases in between. This CDR3 has 14 amino acids. CDR1 is MNHEY and CDR2 is SVGAGI in the germline V gene. This CDR3 is CASSSPAEGYGYTF. The CDR3 DNA is TGTGCCAGCAGTTCACCAGCGGAGGGCTATGGCTACACCTTC.

This sequence joins TRBV5-1 and TRBJ2-3, with D tentatively TRBD1 (7 bases). The V and J ends lost 4 bases and 2 bases respectively, with 14 bases between them. The CDR3 totals 15 residues. Per the germline V gene, CDR1 is SGHRS and CDR2 is YFSETQ. The CDR3 nucleotides read TGCGCCAGCAGCCAGGGGGGTGGGTTCACAGATACGCAGTATTTT. Its protein product is CASSQGGGFTDTQYF. The whole variable domain, filled in from reference TRBV5-1 and TRBJ2-3, reads KAGVTQTPRYLIKTRGQQVTLSCSPISGHRSVSWYQQTPGQGLQFLFEYFSETQRNKGNFPGRFSGRQFSNSRSEMNVSTLELGDSALYLCASSQGGGFTDTQYFGPGTRLTVL.

This clone was detected a few times. The V call is TRBV4-3, the J call TRBJ2-5, with 11 positions matching TRBD1. With V trimmed by 4 bases and J by 4 bases, 5 bases remained unmatched. The CDR3 is made up of 15 amino acids. Germline assignment: CDR1 LGHNA and CDR2 YSLEER. CDR3 residues: CASSPGTGGVETQYF. CDR3 nucleotides: TGCGCCAGCAGCCCAGGGACAGGGGGTGTAGAGACCCAGTACTTC.

V gene TRBV19 combines with J gene TRBJ1-2; D ambiguous. The CDR3 has 12 residues. Germline V gives CDR1 LNHDA, CDR2 SQIVND (reference sequence). V was cut by 6 bases and J by 5 bases, with 10 bases left in between. The CDR3: CASSSGFYGYTF. CDR3 coding DNA: TGTGCCAGTAGCTCGGGGTTTTATGGCTACACCTTC.

The V call is TRBV7-9, the J call TRBJ1-1; 9 bases fit TRBD1. V lost 5 bases, J lost 0 bases, and 4 bases stayed unmatched. Germline-derived CDR1 and CDR2 are SEHNR and FQNEAQ (reference sequence). This CDR3 contains 15 residues. CDR3 sequence (DNA): TGTGCCAGCAGCCCCTGGACAGGGGTGAACACTGAAGCTTTCTTT. Its protein is CASSPWTGVNTEAFF.

The rearrangement joins TRBV7-3 to TRBJ2-1; 12 bases line up with TRBD2. Germline V gene lookup returns CDR1 SGHTA and CDR2 FQGTGA. This CDR3 comprises 20 residues. The V and J ends lost 1 base and 2 bases, in that order; junction bases with no gene match: 12. The CDR3 DNA sequence: TGTGCCAGCAGCTTAAGGTCCATTCGGACTAGCGGGACCACCTACAATGAGCAGTTCTTC. Translated: CASSLRSIRTSGTTYNEQFF.

This clone came up once. The rearrangement uses TRBV7-9 and TRBJ1-1, with 9 bases lining up with TRBD1. This CDR3 contains 16 residues. The germline gives CDR1 SEHNR, CDR2 FQNEAQ (reference sequence). The V and J ends lost 5 bases and 4 bases, in that order; junction bases with no gene match: 11. The DNA for the CDR3 is TGTGCCAGCAGCCTAGAACCGGGACAGGGAAGCACTGAAGCTTTCTTT. Its protein product is CASSLEPGQGSTEAFF.

V is TRBV5-1 and J is TRBJ1-2; 10 nucleotides agree with TRBD1. Trimming took 1 base from V and 7 from J; bases not matched to a gene: 4. CDR3 length equals 14 residues. Germline CDR1 reads SGHRS; CDR2 reads YFSETQ. The CDR3 here is CASSLKGTGAGYTF. The CDR3 DNA sequence: TGCGCCAGCAGCTTGAAAGGGACAGGGGCTGGCTACACCTTC.

The chain couples TRBV5-6 to TRBJ1-2, with TRBD1 identical over 8 bases. The J segment lost 7 bases and the V segment lost 1 base, leaving 9 bases of the junction unmatched. CDR1 and CDR2 from the germline V gene are SGHDT and YYEEEE. This CDR3 is built from 15 residues. The CDR3: CASSLWAGGKGGYTF. For the CDR3, the DNA is TGTGCCAGCAGCTTGTGGGCAGGGGGCAAAGGTGGCTACACCTTC.

The gene calls are TRBV5-5 and TRBJ1-3; TRBD1 might be the D (6 bases). Germline values: CDR1 SGHKS, CDR2 YYEKEE (reference sequence). V was shortened by 0 bases and J by 2 bases, with 9 bases between the two germline ends. The CDR3 consists of 15 residues. The DNA for the CDR3 is TGTGCCAGCAGCTTGGGGTCAGGGGCTGGAAACACCATATATTTT. It codes for CASSLGSGAGNTIYF.

The chain couples TRBV7-8 to TRBJ2-7; possible D gene TRBD2, 5 bases. The V end was cut by 4 bases, the J end by 6 bases, with 19 bases between. This CDR3 has 15 residues. CDR1 is SGHVS and CDR2 is FQNEAQ in the germline V gene. CDR3: CASSSRGPSAGEQYF. As DNA, the CDR3 is TGTGCCAGCAGCTCCCGCGGGCCGAGTGCCGGCGAGCAGTACTTC.

The chain links TRBV4-1 to TRBJ2-7; 7 positions agree with TRBD2. Germline V gene data show CDR1 as MGHRA and CDR2 as YSYEKL. Losses at the gene ends were 0 bases for V and 7 bases for J; bases not matched to a gene: 12. The CDR3 sequence is 16 residues long. CDR3 amino acids: CASSQEGTMGGREQYF. CDR3 nucleotide sequence: TGCGCCAGCAGCCAAGAAGGGACTATGGGGGGTCGGGAGCAGTACTTC.

CDR3 nucleotide sequence: TGTGCCAGCTCCCGGGCGGCGGGAGGGCCCGTCACAGATACGCAGTATTTT. Protein sequence: CASSRAAGGPVTDTQYF. The chain combines TRBV7-2 with TRBJ2-3; the match to TRBD2 covers 9 bases. From germline, CDR1 is SGHTA and CDR2 FQGNSA. Losses at the gene ends were 8 bases for V and 2 bases for J; bases not matched to a gene: 14. This CDR3 contains 17 residues.

With regard to this clone: The junction shows a germline mismatch at one end, possibly a read error. The chain combines TRBV5-5 with TRBJ1-5; weak D call: TRBD1 (5 bases). The germline CDR1 and CDR2 sequences are SGHKS and YYEKEE (reference sequence). The CDR3 sequence is 15 residues long. The CDR3 DNA is TGTGCCACCAGCCCCGTTAGTCAGGGCGCCCAGCCCCAGCATTTT. Its translation: CATSPVSQGAQPQHF.